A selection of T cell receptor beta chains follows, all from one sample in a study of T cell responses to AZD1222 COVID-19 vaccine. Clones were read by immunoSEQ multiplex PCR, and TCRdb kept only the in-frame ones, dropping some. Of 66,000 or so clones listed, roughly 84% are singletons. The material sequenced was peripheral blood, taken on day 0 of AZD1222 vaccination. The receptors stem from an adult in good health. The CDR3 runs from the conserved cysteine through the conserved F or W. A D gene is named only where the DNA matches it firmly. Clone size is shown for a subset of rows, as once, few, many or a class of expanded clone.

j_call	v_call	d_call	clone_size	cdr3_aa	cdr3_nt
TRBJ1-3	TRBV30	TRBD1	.	CAWNRGQPGNTIYF	TGTGCCTGGAACAGGGGGCAGCCTGGAAACACCATATATTTT
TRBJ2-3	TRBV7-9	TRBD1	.	CASSRGFGGTGVGTDTQYF	TGTGCCAGCAGTCGCGGGTTCGGCGGGACAGGGGTGGGCACAGATACGCAGTATTTT
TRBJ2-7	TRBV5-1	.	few	CASSGSYEQYF	TGCGCCAGCAGCGGCTCCTACGAGCAGTACTTC
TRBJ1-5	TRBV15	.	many	CATSRADGDGQPQHF	TGTGCCACCAGCAGGGCTGACGGGGATGGTCAGCCCCAGCATTTT
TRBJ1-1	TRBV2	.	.	CASSEKNVPEAFF	TGTGCCAGCAGTGAAAAGAATGTCCCTGAAGCTTTCTTT
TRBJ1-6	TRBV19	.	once	CASSSRGSPLHF	TGTGCCAGTAGCTCAAGGGGCTCACCCCTCCACTTT
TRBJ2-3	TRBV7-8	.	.	CASSLMRDTQYF	TGTGCCAGCAGCCTTATGAGAGATACGCAGTATTTT
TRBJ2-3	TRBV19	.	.	CASSIAGLQYF	TGTGCCAGTAGTATAGCGGGGTTGCAGTATTTT
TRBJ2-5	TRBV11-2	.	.	CASSLVQGGTQYF	TGTGCCAGCAGCTTAGTCCAGGGGGGGACCCAGTACTTC
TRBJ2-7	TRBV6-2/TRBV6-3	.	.	CASSYGIVSRQQYF	TGTGCCAGCAGTTACGGAATTGTTTCTCGGCAGCAGTACTTC
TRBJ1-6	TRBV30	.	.	CARWGGMGSPLHF	TGTGCCAGGTGGGGAGGTATGGGCTCACCCCTCCACTTT